The clone carrying this T cell receptor beta chain was seen a few times. The sample comes from a study of cytotoxic CD8 clonotypes in ibrutinib-treated CLL. Looked up from germline, CDR1 is SGHDN and CDR2 is FVKESK. Trimming shortened V by 4 bases and J by 2 bases, and 9 bases separated the two germline ends. This CDR3 spans 14 amino acids. Data came from immunoSEQ multiplex PCR; TCRdb stores just in-frame clones and leaves some out. The top ten hold just over 15% of the sample, which has roughly 250,000 clones, under 80% seen once. Sample: PBMCs, taken after 24 months of ibrutinib treatment. The receptor was derived from a human donor with chronic lymphocytic leukemia. The chain employs TRBV14 and TRBJ2-1; no clear D. CDR3 sequence reads: CASSRGGAYNEQFF. The DNA for the CDR3 is TGTGCCAGCAGCCGTGGCGGAGCCTACAATGAGCAGTTCTTC.